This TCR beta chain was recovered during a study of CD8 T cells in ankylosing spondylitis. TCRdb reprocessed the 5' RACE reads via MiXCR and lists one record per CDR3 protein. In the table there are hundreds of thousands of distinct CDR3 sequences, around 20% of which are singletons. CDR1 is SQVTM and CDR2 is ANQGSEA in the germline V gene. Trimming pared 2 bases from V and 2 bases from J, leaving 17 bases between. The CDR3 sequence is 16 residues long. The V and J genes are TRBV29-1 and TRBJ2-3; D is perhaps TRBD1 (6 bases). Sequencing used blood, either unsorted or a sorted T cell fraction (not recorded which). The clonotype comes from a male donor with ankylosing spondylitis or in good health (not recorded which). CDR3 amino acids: CSVERDTGHLTDTQYF. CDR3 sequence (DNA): TGCAGCGTTGAACGTGACACGGGACACCTCACAGATACGCAGTATTTT.